This T cell receptor (beta chain) appears in the sequencing data of a study of shared clonotypes between healthy human individuals. Overall study: The study drew on a couple of women and a few men aged 18 to 49 as donors.

Sequencing was performed with immunoSEQ multiplex PCR; in TCRdb, only in-frame clones are kept and a portion is missing. The table includes 950,000 to 1,100,000 clones, approximately 80% detected once. CDR1 is SEHNR, CDR2 FQNEAQ, per germline (reference sequence). The CDR3 sequence is 14 residues long. V lost 5 bases to trimming and J lost 2 bases, with 10 bases between them. Adult donors, all healthy and HIV-negative, had no recent acute infections or vaccinations. The sequenced sample was memory CD4+ T cells from PBMCs. This sample's subset: CD45RA-negative fraction. The receptor's source is a man aged 18 to 35 in good health. Some clones in this sample may be carry-over from other donors' samples. The chain carries TRBV7-9 and TRBJ1-3; TRBD1 might be the D (6 bases). DNA for the CDR3: TGTGCCAGCAGCCCTAGGGGGGCTGGAAACACCATATATTTT. Amino acids: CASSPRGAGNTIYF.